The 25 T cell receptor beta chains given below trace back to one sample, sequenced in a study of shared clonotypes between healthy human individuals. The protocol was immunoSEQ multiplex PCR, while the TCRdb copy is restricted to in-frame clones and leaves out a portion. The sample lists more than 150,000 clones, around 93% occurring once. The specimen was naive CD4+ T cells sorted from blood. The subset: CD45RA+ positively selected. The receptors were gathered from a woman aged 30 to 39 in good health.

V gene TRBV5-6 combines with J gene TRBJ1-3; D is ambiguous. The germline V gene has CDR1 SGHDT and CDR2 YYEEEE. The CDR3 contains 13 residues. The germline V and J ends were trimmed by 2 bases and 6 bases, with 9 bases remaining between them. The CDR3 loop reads CASSFGPSNTIYF. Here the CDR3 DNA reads TGTGCCAGCAGCTTCGGTCCCTCAAACACCATATATTTT.

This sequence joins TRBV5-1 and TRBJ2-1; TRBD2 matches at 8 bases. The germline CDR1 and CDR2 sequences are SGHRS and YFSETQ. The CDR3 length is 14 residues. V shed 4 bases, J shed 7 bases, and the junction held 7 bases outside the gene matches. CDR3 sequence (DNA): TGCGCCAGCAGCGCCGGGACTAGACAAAATGAGCAGTTCTTC. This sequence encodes CASSAGTRQNEQFF.

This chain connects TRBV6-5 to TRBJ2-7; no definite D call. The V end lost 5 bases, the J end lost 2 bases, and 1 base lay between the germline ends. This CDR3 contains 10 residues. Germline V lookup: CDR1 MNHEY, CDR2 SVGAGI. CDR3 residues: CASSAYEQYF. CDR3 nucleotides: TGTGCCAGCAGTGCCTACGAGCAGTACTTC.

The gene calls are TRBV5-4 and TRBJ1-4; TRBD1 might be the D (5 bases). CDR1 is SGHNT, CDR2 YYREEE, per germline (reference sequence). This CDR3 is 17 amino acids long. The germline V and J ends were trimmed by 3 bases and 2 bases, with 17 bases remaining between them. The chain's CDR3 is CASSWGSGPRTNEKLFF. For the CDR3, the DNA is TGTGCCAGCAGCTGGGGGTCGGGGCCACGGACTAATGAAAAACTGTTTTTT.

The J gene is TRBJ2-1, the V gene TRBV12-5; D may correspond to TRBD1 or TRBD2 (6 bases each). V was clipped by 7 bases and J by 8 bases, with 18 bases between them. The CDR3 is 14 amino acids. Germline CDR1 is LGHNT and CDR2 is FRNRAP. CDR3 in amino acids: CASASGGGRYEQFF. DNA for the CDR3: TGTGCTAGTGCCTCCGGGGGCGGCCGCTATGAGCAGTTCTTC. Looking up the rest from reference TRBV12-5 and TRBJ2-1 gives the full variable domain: DARVTQTPRHKVTEMGQEVTMRCQPILGHNTVFWYRQTMMQGLELLAYFRNRAPLDDSGMPKDRFSAEMPDATLATLKIQPSEPRDSAVYFCASASGGGRYEQFFGPGTRLTVL.

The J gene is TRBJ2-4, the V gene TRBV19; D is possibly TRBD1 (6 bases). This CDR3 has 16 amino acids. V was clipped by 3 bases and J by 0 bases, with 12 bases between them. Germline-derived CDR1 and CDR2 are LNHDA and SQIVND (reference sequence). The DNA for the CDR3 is TGTGCCAGTAGTATTCCGTGGGGGCTAGCCAAAAACATTCAGTACTTC. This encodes CASSIPWGLAKNIQYF.

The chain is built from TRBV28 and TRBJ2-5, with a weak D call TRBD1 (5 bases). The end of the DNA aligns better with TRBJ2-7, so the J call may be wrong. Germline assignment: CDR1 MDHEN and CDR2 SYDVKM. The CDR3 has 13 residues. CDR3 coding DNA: TGTGCCAGCAGTAGGGGCAGCCCCTACGAGCAGTACTTC. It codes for CASSRGSPYEQYF.

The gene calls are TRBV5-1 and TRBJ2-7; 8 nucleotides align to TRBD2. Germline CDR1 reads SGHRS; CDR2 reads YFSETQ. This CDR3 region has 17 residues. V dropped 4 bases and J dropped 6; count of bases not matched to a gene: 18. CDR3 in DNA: TGCGCCAGCAGCGCTAGTTATCCAGTAGCGGGGAGGCTCGAGCAGTACTTC. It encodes CASSASYPVAGRLEQYF.

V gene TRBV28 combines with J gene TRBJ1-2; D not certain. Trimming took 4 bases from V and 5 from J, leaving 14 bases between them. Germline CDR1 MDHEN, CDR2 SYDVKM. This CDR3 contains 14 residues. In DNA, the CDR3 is TGTGCCAGCAGTTCCTCCCGGAAAGGATATGGCTACACCTTC. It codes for CASSSSRKGYGYTF.

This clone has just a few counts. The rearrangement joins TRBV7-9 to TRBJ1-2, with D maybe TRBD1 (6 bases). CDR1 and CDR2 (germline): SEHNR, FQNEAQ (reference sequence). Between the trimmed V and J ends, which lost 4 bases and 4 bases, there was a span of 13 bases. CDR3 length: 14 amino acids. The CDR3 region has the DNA TGTGCCAGCAGCTCAGGGGAAGTAGGCTATGGCTACACCTTC. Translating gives CASSSGEVGYGYTF.

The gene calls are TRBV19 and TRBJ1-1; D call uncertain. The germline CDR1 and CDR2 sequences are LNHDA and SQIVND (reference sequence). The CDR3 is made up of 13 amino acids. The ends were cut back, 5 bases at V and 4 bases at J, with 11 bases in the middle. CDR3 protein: CASSSNSRTEAFF. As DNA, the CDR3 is TGTGCCAGTAGTTCGAACAGCCGCACTGAAGCTTTCTTT.

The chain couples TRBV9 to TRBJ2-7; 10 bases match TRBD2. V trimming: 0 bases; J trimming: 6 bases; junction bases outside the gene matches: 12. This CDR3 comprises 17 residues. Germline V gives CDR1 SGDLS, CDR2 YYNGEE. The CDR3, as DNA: TGTGCCAGCAGCGTAGCTCCTGAAGCGGGAGGGCCAAGCGAGCAGTACTTC. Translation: CASSVAPEAGGPSEQYF.

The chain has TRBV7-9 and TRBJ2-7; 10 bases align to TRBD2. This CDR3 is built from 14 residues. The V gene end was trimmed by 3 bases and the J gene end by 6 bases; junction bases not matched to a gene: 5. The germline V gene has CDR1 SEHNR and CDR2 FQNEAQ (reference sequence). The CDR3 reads CASSFGTSALEQYF. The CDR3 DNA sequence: TGTGCCAGCAGCTTTGGGACTAGCGCACTCGAGCAGTACTTC. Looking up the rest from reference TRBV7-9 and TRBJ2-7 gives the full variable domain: DTGVSQNPRHKITKRGQNVTFRCDPISEHNRLYWYRQTLGQGPEFLTYFQNEAQLEKSRLLSDRFSAERPKGSFSTLEIQRTEQGDSAMYLCASSFGTSALEQYFGPGTRLTVT.

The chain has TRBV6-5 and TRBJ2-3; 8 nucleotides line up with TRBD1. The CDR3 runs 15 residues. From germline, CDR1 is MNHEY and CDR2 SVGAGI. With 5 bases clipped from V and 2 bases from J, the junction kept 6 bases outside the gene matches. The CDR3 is CASSTDRAATDTQYF. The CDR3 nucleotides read TGTGCCAGCAGTACGGACAGGGCGGCCACAGATACGCAGTATTTT.

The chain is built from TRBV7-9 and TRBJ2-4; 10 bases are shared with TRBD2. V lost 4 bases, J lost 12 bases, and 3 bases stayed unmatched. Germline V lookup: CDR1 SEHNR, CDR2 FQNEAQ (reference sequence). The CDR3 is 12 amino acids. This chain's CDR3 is CASSSPSGSQYF. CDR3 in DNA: TGTGCCAGCAGCTCGCCTAGCGGGAGTCAGTACTTC.

For the CDR3, the DNA is TGTGCCAGCTCACCGTCAGCGGGCCCTCCGAGCGAGGAGCAGTACTTC. Its translation is CASSPSAGPPSEEQYF. This chain links TRBV18 with TRBJ2-7; a weak D match, TRBD2 (6 bases). CDR1 KGHSH and CDR2 LQKENI come from the germline V gene. This CDR3 is 16 amino acids long. The ends were cut back, 3 bases at V and 7 bases at J, with 22 bases in the middle.

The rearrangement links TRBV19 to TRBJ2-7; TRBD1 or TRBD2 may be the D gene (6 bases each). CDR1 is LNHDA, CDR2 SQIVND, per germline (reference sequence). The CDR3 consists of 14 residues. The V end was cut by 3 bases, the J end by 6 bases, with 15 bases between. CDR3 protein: CASSITGAQGEQYF. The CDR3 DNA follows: TGTGCCAGTAGTATCACGGGGGCGCAGGGCGAGCAGTACTTC.

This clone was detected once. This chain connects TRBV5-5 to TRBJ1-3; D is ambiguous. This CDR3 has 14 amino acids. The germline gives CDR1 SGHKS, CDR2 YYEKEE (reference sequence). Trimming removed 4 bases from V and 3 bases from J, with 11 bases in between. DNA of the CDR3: TGTGCCAGCAGCGCCGCCGGAGTTGGAAACACCATATATTTT. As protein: CASSAAGVGNTIYF.

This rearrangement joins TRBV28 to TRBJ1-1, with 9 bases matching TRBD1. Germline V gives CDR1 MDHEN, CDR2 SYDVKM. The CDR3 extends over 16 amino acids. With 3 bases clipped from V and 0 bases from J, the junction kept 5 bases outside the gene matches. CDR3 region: CASSFTGGDVNTEAFF. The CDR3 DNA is TGTGCCAGCAGTTTCACAGGGGGCGACGTGAACACTGAAGCTTTCTTT. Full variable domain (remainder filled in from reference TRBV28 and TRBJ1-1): DVKVTQSSRYLVKRTGEKVFLECVQDMDHENMFWYRQDPGLGLRLIYFSYDVKMKEKGDIPEGYSVSREKKERFSLILESASTNQTSMYLCASSFTGGDVNTEAFFGQGTRLTVV.

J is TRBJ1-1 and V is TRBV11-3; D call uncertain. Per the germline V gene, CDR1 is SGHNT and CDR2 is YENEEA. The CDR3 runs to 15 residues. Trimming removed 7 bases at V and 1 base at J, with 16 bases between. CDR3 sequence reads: CASKREHTENTEAFF. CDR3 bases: TGTGCCAGCAAACGAGAACACACCGAGAACACTGAAGCTTTCTTT.

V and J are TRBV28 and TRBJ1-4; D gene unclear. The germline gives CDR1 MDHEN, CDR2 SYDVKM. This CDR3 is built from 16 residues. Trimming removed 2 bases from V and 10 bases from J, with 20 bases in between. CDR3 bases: TGTGCCAGCAGTTTACCCGACTTGCACCAGAAATCAAAACTGTTTTTT. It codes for CASSLPDLHQKSKLFF.

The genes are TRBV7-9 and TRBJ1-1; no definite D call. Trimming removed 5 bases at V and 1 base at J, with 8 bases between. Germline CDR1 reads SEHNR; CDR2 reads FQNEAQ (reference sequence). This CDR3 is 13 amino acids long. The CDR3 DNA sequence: TGTGCCAGCAGCCCCCCGGGGAACACTGAAGCTTTCTTT. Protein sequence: CASSPPGNTEAFF.

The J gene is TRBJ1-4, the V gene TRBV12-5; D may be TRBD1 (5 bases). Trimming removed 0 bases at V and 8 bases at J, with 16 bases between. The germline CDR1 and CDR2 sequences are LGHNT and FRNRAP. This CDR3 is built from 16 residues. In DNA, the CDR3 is TGTGCTAGTGGTTTGGTAATGGGAGGGGCGCGGGAAAAACTGTTTTTT. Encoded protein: CASGLVMGGAREKLFF.

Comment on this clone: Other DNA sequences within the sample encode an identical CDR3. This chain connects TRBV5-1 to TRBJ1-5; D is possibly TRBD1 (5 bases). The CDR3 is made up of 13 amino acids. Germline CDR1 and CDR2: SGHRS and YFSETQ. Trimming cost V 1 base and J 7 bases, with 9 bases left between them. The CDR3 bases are TGCGCCAGCAGCTTGTCGGGGGAACAGCCCCAGCATTTT. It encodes CASSLSGEQPQHF.

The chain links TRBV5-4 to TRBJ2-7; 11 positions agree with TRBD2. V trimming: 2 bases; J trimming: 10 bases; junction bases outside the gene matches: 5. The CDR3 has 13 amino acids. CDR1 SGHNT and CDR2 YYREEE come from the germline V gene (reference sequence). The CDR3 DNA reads TGTGCCAGCAGCTTATTTAGCGGGAGGGTCCAGTACTTC. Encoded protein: CASSLFSGRVQYF.